The text below deals with one T cell receptor (beta chain). Trimming pared 7 bases from V and 3 bases from J, leaving 6 bases between. CDR1 and CDR2 (germline): SNHLY, FYNNEI. This CDR3 has 11 residues. TCRdb's copy holds only in-frame clones and misses some; the assay was immunoSEQ multiplex PCR. The sample lists over 30,000 clones; 80% to 95% were seen once. The time point: new active TB diagnosis, blood taken before or within 7 days of starting treatment. The entry originates in a study of T cells in tuberculosis. On the study more broadly: Blood was taken before or within 7 days of anti-tuberculosis therapy.

The chain joins TRBV2 to TRBJ1-2; TRBD1 is a possible D gene (5 bases). The sequence came from an adult with tuberculosis. Source: PBMCs, taken at tuberculosis diagnosis. The CDR3 DNA is TGTGCCAGCACGACAGACTATGGCTACACCTTC. Translation gives CASTTDYGYTF.